Included here is one TCR beta chain sequence, with context. Here immunoSEQ multiplex PCR was the method, and the copy in TCRdb shows in-frame clones only, minus some. Here the sample spans over 850,000 clones, around 78% being singletons. This sample is drawn from a study of shared clonotypes between healthy human individuals. The V gene's germline CDR1 is GTSNPN and CDR2 SVGIG (reference sequence). The CDR3 totals 16 residues. V was clipped by 1 base and J by 4 bases, with 18 bases between them. This chain links TRBV30 with TRBJ2-3; either TRBD1 or TRBD2 may supply D (6 bases each). The sample was memory CD4+ T cells from PBMCs. As for subset: CD45RA-negative fraction. This clonotype originated in a man younger than 35 in good health. Some clones in this sample may be carry-over from other donors' samples. The CDR3 sequence is CAWSDGKNREADTQYF. As DNA, the CDR3 is TGTGCCTGGAGTGACGGGAAAAACAGGGAGGCAGATACGCAGTATTTT.